This is a list of T cell receptor beta chains from one sample in a study of blood T cell repertoires in COVID-19. TCRdb's copy holds only in-frame clones and misses some; the assay was immunoSEQ multiplex PCR. The table includes about 76,000 clones, around 88% detected once. Sequenced: peripheral blood. All receptors derive from a human donor in a cohort sampled during active COVID-19. CDR3s include the opening cysteine and the closing phenylalanine or tryptophan. A D gene is named only where the DNA matches it firmly. Clone sizes are given selectively: once, few, many, or a class where the clone is expanded.

clone_size	cdr3_length	d_call	v_call	j_call	cdr3_nt	cdr3_aa
.	13	TRBD1	TRBV7-3	TRBJ2-7	TGTGCCAGCAGCGCGGACAGGGAGAGCGAGCAGTACTTC	CASSADRESEQYF
.	14	.	TRBV7-3	TRBJ2-1	TGTGCCAGCAGCTTTTTTGGGGGCGAAAATGAGCAGTTCTTC	CASSFFGGENEQFF
.	17	TRBD2	TRBV7-9	TRBJ2-7	TGTGCCAGCAGCCCCTCGTCACCCTCGGCGGGAGGTTACGAGCAGTACTTC	CASSPSSPSAGGYEQYF
few	14	.	TRBV7-9	TRBJ1-4	TGTGCCAGCAGCTTATCACAGGGCTACGAAAAACTGTTTTTT	CASSLSQGYEKLFF
once	16	TRBD1	TRBV12-5	TRBJ1-3	TGTGCTAGTGGTTTAGAGACAGGGGGCGGTGGAAACACCATATATTTT	CASGLETGGGGNTIYF
.	16	TRBD2	TRBV9	TRBJ2-2	TGTGCCAGCAGCGTAGAAGGACTAGCTGGGACCGGGGAGCTGTTTTTT	CASSVEGLAGTGELFF
.	15	TRBD1	TRBV4-3	TRBJ1-2	TGCGCCAGCAGCCAAGATGGGCAGGGGGACTATGGCTACACCTTC	CASSQDGQGDYGYTF
.	15	TRBD2	TRBV27	TRBJ2-3	TGTGCCAGCAGTCCAAAGACTAGCGAGACAGATACGCAGTATTTT	CASSPKTSETDTQYF
.	15	TRBD1	TRBV4-1	TRBJ1-4	TGCGCCAGCAGCCATGTCGACAGGGTAGGGGAAAAACTGTTTTTT	CASSHVDRVGEKLFF
.	15	TRBD1	TRBV10-3	TRBJ1-1	TGTGCCATCAGTGACTGGACAGGGGAGCGGGATGAAGCTTTCTTT	CAISDWTGERDEAFF
.	14	TRBD1	TRBV2	TRBJ2-7	TGTGCCAGCAGTGAAGTGGACAGGGACTACGAGCAGTACTTC	CASSEVDRDYEQYF
.	14	TRBD1	TRBV7-2	TRBJ2-2	TGTGCCAGCAGCAAGGGACAGAGCACCGGGGAGCTGTTTTTT	CASSKGQSTGELFF
.	16	.	TRBV5-1	TRBJ2-3	TGCGCCAGCAGCTTGGGACAGGTTCTAAGCACAGATACGCAGTATTTT	CASSLGQVLSTDTQYF
.	16	.	TRBV4-1	TRBJ2-1	TGCGCCAGCAGCCAAGAAACGGGGGGCCTATACAATGAGCAGTTCTTC	CASSQETGGLYNEQFF
.	16	TRBD1	TRBV27	TRBJ2-6	TGTGCCAGCAGTTCGGGACAGAGCTCTGGGGCCAACGTCCTGACTTTC	CASSSGQSSGANVLTF
once	14	.	TRBV28	TRBJ1-2	TGTGCCAGCAAGGGGGACCACTTCAAATATGGCTACACCTTC	CASKGDHFKYGYTF
.	13	.	TRBV6-5	TRBJ1-1	TGTGCCAGCAGTCGTCCTCCGAACACTGAAGCTTTCTTT	CASSRPPNTEAFF
.	14	.	TRBV24-1	TRBJ2-3	TGTGCCACCAGTGAACCCCATGTCGGAGATACGCAGTATTTT	CATSEPHVGDTQYF
.	13	.	TRBV30	TRBJ1-6	TGTGCCTGGAGTGTAAGGGGTAATTCACCCCTCCACTTT	CAWSVRGNSPLHF
.	14	TRBD1	TRBV6-4	TRBJ1-6	TGTGCCAGCAGTGACTCGGACAGGGGATCACCCCTCCACTTT	CASSDSDRGSPLHF
.	15	TRBD1	TRBV20-1	TRBJ1-4	TGCAGTGCTAGTGAGTCAGGGGGCACTAATGAAAAACTGTTTTTT	CSASESGGTNEKLFF
.	15	.	TRBV7-2	TRBJ2-7	TGTGCCAGCAGCTTTCGGGGTGTTGGAAACTACGAGCAGTACTTC	CASSFRGVGNYEQYF
many	14	TRBD2	TRBV7-6	TRBJ2-1	TGTGCCAGCAGCTTAGCGGGAGGGCCCGATGAGCAGTTCTTC	CASSLAGGPDEQFF
.	13	.	TRBV19	TRBJ1-1	TGTGCCAGTAGTATCAGAGGGCTATCTGAAGCTTTCTTT	CASSIRGLSEAFF
.	16	.	TRBV4-1	TRBJ2-7	TGCGCCAGCAGCCAAGACGACGGGAGTGGAGGATACGAGCAGTACTTC	CASSQDDGSGGYEQYF
.	14	TRBD2	TRBV5-4	TRBJ2-1	TGTGCCAGCAGCGTACCGGGGGGGCGCAATGAGCAGTTCTTC	CASSVPGGRNEQFF
.	13	TRBD1	TRBV6-5	TRBJ1-3	TGTGCCAGCAGGACAGGGTCTGGAAACACCATATATTTT	CASRTGSGNTIYF
few	15	TRBD1	TRBV7-9	TRBJ1-4	TGTGCCAGCAGCCTCGGGACAGGGGGGAATGAAAAACTGTTTTTT	CASSLGTGGNEKLFF
.	15	.	TRBV4-2	TRBJ2-7	TGTGCCAGCAGCCAAGATAGGGCGGGTACCTACGAGCAGTACTTC	CASSQDRAGTYEQYF
few	16	TRBD1	TRBV6-6	TRBJ1-1	TGTGCCAGCAGTTATTCTCCGGGACAGAGAGTCACTGAAGCTTTCTTT	CASSYSPGQRVTEAFF
.	17	.	TRBV14	TRBJ2-7	TGTGCCAGCAGCCAAGAGATCGTCGGGACTGCCCCCTACGAGCAGTACTTC	CASSQEIVGTAPYEQYF
.	15	.	TRBV5-1	TRBJ2-2	TGCGCCAGCAGCTTGGACAAACGGGAGACCGGGGAGCTGTTTTTT	CASSLDKRETGELFF
.	13	.	TRBV5-4	TRBJ1-1	TGTGCCAGCAGCTTGCAGGGTAACACTGAAGCTTTCTTT	CASSLQGNTEAFF
.	14	TRBD1	TRBV19	TRBJ2-7	TGTGCCAGTAGACCAGACAGGGGGAGGTACGAGCAGTACTTC	CASRPDRGRYEQYF
.	14	.	TRBV2	TRBJ1-1	TGTGCCAGCAGTGAAGGCCCAGTAAACACTGAAGCTTTCTTT	CASSEGPVNTEAFF
.	13	.	TRBV27	TRBJ2-5	TGTGCCAGCAGTTTTTCGTACCAAGAGACCCAGTACTTC	CASSFSYQETQYF
.	17	TRBD1	TRBV7-2	TRBJ2-1	TGTGCCAGCAGCTCTATGACAGGGGCCTTTTCCTACAATGAGCAGTTCTTC	CASSSMTGAFSYNEQFF
.	14	TRBD1	TRBV5-4	TRBJ1-2	TGTGCCAGCAGCCTGGACAGGACTAACTATGGCTACACCTTC	CASSLDRTNYGYTF
.	16	TRBD1	TRBV6-1	TRBJ2-1	TGTGCCAGCAGTGAAGATCGGACAGGCCCCTACAATGAGCAGTTCTTC	CASSEDRTGPYNEQFF
.	15	.	TRBV11-2	TRBJ1-4	TGTGCCAGCAGCTTCGGGGGAGCAGCTAATGAAAAACTGTTTTTT	CASSFGGAANEKLFF
.	13	.	TRBV6-5	TRBJ1-5	TGTGCCAGCAGTTCCGGGGGGGATCAGCCCCAGCATTTT	CASSSGGDQPQHF
.	22	TRBD2	TRBV19	TRBJ2-6	TGTGCCAGTAGTATAGATCCCATGGGAGCGGGAGTCTTAGTTTCTGGGGCCAACGTCCTGACTTTC	CASSIDPMGAGVLVSGANVLTF
.	15	.	TRBV5-4	TRBJ1-2	TGTGCCAGCAGCTTGGCCATAAGAGCTAACTATGGCTACACCTTC	CASSLAIRANYGYTF
.	13	TRBD1	TRBV12-3/TRBV12-4	TRBJ2-7	TGTGCCAGCAGTCGAGACAGGGACCACGAGCAGTACTTC	CASSRDRDHEQYF
.	13	.	TRBV19	TRBJ1-2	TGTGCCTGCTCCGCCTCAGGGAACTATGGCTACACCTTC	CACSASGNYGYTF
.	17	TRBD2	TRBV5-1	TRBJ2-5	TGCGCCAGCAGCCCACAGCGGGCTAGCGGACTTAAAGAGACCCAGTACTTC	CASSPQRASGLKETQYF
.	16	TRBD2	TRBV4-1	TRBJ2-3	TGCGCCAGCAGCCTCTCAAGCGGGAGGGTCACAGATACGCAGTATTTT	CASSLSSGRVTDTQYF
.	14	TRBD2	TRBV19	TRBJ2-1	TGTGCCAGTAGGGGACTAGCGGGGGGAAATGAGCAGTTCTTC	CASRGLAGGNEQFF
.	15	TRBD1	TRBV5-5	TRBJ1-2	TGTGCCAGCAGCTCCCCGACAGGGGCGGAAGATGGCTACACCTTC	CASSSPTGAEDGYTF
.	15	TRBD1	TRBV9	TRBJ2-1	TGTGCCAGCAGCCCTGGACAGGGGGCCTACAATGAGCAGTTCTTC	CASSPGQGAYNEQFF
.	16	.	TRBV19	TRBJ1-5	TGTGCCAGTAGTATGGACGGGGGTTATAGCAATCAGCCCCAGCATTTT	CASSMDGGYSNQPQHF
.	17	TRBD2	TRBV7-2	TRBJ2-3	TGTGCCAGCAGCTTACTCCGCTCGGGGGGGCTTACAGATACGCAGTATTTT	CASSLLRSGGLTDTQYF
few	14	.	TRBV4-1	TRBJ1-6	TGCGCCAGCAGCCAACCCAGGGAAAGTTCACCCCTCCACTTT	CASSQPRESSPLHF
.	12	.	TRBV12-3/TRBV12-4	TRBJ1-2	TGTGCCAGCAGTTTACCGCAGTCTGGCTACACCTTC	CASSLPQSGYTF
.	15	.	TRBV24-1	TRBJ2-5	TGTGCCACCAGTGACTCCCGAACGTCGGGGGAGACCCAGTACTTC	CATSDSRTSGETQYF